This T cell receptor beta chain was sequenced during a study of CD8 T cells in ankylosing spondylitis. General observations from the study: Reactive arthritis synovial fluid and blood previously showed some of these motif variants. Clones linked to the disease showed a CD8+ phenotype. They occurred at relatively low frequencies in peripheral blood.

For TCR beta, libraries came from quantitative 5'-RACE with molecular barcodes. Each CDR3 protein is one row after TCRdb ran MiXCR on the 5' RACE reads. Here the sample spans some 340,000 distinct CDR3 sequences, roughly 14% being singletons. This clonotype has more than one count but fewer than ten. Its antigen is as yet unknown. Germline CDR1 and CDR2: DFQATT and SNEGSKA (reference sequence). The junction had 13 bases not matched to a gene; V was cut back by 6 bases and J by 8 bases. The CDR3 covers 15 residues. The receptor was isolated from a male donor with ankylosing spondylitis or in good health (not recorded which). The sequencing input was blood, either unsorted or a sorted T cell fraction (not recorded which). The V call is TRBV20-1, the J call TRBJ2-3; the match to TRBD2 covers 11 bases. The CDR3 here is CSATTLAGGPGTQYF. The CDR3 coding sequence is TGCAGTGCAACAACCTTAGCGGGGGGGCCGGGTACGCAGTATTTT.